Here is one T cell receptor (beta chain) with its context. This clone's antigen is unknown. The sample holds no much larger clone one base away, and base qualities are not on file. Libraries were constructed by the immunoSEQ multiplex PCR assay. Here the immuneACCESS table is served through TCRdb, limited to in-frame sequences with V and J called. Missing clones are a known gap in these copies; in checked studies unresolved V genes cover under half, and the rest lacks a known reason. Counted in this sample were approximately 79,000 clones; approximately 81% of them appeared once. Of the sample, less than 6.5% is held by the ten largest clones. This sample is part of a study of PD-1 blockade in mismatch repair-deficient tumors (dated by TCRdb to between 2016 and 2019). With regard to the full study: Between September 2013 and September 2016, the trial enrolled about 93 consecutive patients with about twelve mismatch repair-deficient cancer types, every one of whom had been previously treated and was progressing. Tumor-associated T cell clones were tracked in the peripheral blood of patients responding to PD-1 blockade by deep sequencing of TCR CDR3 regions.

For each enrolled patient, mismatch repair deficiency was established using either polymerase chain reaction or immunohistochemistry. TCR sequencing was performed for a few patients who responded to pembrolizumab therapy. Pembrolizumab PD-1 blockade was prospectively tested in advanced mismatch repair-deficient cancers, regardless of tissue of origin, in the phase II trial. Peripheral blood T cell samples were collected serially, before PD-1 blockade began and at several time points afterward. Blood sampling times were reported as weeks after the first pembrolizumab dose. V sheds 2 bases and J sheds 7 bases, leaving 12 bases between their ends. The CDR3 goes from the cysteine to the phenylalanine over 13 residues. The DNA shown is the 39-base CDR3, in frame from base 1. Reading the germline V gene (reference sequence) gives CDR1 SEHNR and CDR2 FQNEAQ. What the research found in general, with its limitations: After pembrolizumab, tumor-resident clones, which were often undetectable in blood before treatment, expanded rapidly and then contracted, generally ahead of radiologic responses.

This chain joins TRBV7-9 to TRBJ2-7; D gene: possibly TRBD1, on 5 matching bases. The sequenced sample was peripheral blood, obtained 44 weeks after starting pembrolizumab. This receptor was identified in an adult with mismatch repair-deficient cancer. The CDR3 has the sequence CASSLTPGWEQYF. The DNA is TGTGCCAGCAGCTTAACCCCAGGGTGGGAGCAGTACTTC.